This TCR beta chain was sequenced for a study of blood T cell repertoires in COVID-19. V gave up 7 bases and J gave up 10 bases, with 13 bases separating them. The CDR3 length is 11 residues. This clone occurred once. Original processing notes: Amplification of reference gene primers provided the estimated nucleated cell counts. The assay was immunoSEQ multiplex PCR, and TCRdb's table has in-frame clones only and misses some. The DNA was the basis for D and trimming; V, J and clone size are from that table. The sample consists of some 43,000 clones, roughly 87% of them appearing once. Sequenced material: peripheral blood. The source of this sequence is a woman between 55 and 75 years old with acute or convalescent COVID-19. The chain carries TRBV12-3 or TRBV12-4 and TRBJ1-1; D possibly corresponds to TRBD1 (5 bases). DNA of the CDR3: TGTGCCAGCACCTCACAGGATGGAGCTTTCTTT. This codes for CASTSQDGAFF.